Reported below is one T cell receptor (beta chain). The record originates from a study of CD8+ T cells in alopecia areata. Per the germline V gene, CDR1 is SNHLY and CDR2 is FYNNEI. CDR3 length: 15 residues. After removal of 8 bases from V and 3 bases from J, the junction contained 10 bases not matched to a gene. Sequencing relied on a cDNA template that was reverse transcribed from extracted RNA. Clones were read by immunoSEQ multiplex PCR, and TCRdb kept only the in-frame ones, dropping some. Of hundreds of thousands of clones in the sample, more than 60% were seen once. Noted treatment: oral pan-JAK inhibitor, 5-10 mg twice daily.

The specimen comprised CD4+ T cells sorted from blood, sampled at roughly week 45, from a patient treated with tofacitinib. This clonotype was sampled from a human donor with alopecia areata. This sequence joins TRBV2 and TRBJ2-5; 9 bases map to TRBD2. CDR3 sequence reads: CASRISSGGKETQYF. The DNA for the CDR3 is TGTGCCAGCCGCATCTCCAGCGGGGGGAAAGAGACCCAGTACTTC.